This T cell receptor beta chain was retrieved from a study of T cells expressing NK-cell markers. The wider study: The eight sequenced donors comprised seven who were HCMV-seropositive and one who was seronegative.

Details on this clonotype: The target antigen is unknown.

Using the 5' RACE reads, TCRdb records one entry per CDR3 protein without DNA. Reported are a few hundred thousand distinct CDR3 sequences; the ten largest clones contain 3.5% to 4.5%. Overall study results and limits: Of the CD8+ T cell pool in several donors, roughly 1.0-7.5% was accounted for by dominant NKG2C+ clonotypes. Also leading the CD3+CD56-NKG2C+ fraction in a few donors were these clonotypes.

The CDR3 extends over 13 amino acids. Germline CDR1 ENHRY, CDR2 SYGVKD. The source is a man aged 18 to 30 in good health. Sequencing was carried out using blood T cells: a sorted CD56 or NKG2C T cell subset, CD4+ or CD8+ T cells, or bulk PBMC T cells (not recorded which). The chain combines TRBV10-3 with TRBJ2-3; TCRdb calls TRBD1, which cannot be checked without DNA. CDR3 in amino acids: CATGQGGSDTQYF.